The TCR beta chain under discussion was sequenced for a study of memory CD4+ T cells and cytomegalovirus serostatus. Germline-derived CDR1 and CDR2 are KGHSH and LQKENI. The length of the CDR3 is 14 residues. Trimming stripped 3 bases from V and 0 bases from J, with 8 bases between. Sequencing used immunoSEQ multiplex PCR; TCRdb keeps in-frame clones, though not all of them. This sample carries tens of thousands of clones, around three quarters of them seen once, and the ten largest clones take more than 1.5%. The sort gate was single viable CD3+CD4+CD8-CD45RO+ cells for memory CD4+ T cells. This sequence joins TRBV18 and TRBJ1-2; weak D call: TRBD1 (6 bases). The sequence was collected from an adult in good health and CMV-seronegative. Material: memory CD4+ T cells from blood. CDR3 nucleotides: TGTGCCAGCTCACCGGACAGTTCTAACTATGGCTACACCTTC. It is translated as CASSPDSSNYGYTF. The whole variable domain, remainder taken from reference TRBV18 and TRBJ1-2, is NAGVMQNPRHLVRRRGQEARLRCSPMKGHSHVYWYRQLPEEGLKFMVYLQKENIIDESGMPKERFSAEFPKEGPSILRIQQVVRGDSAAYFCASSPDSSNYGYTFGSGTRLTVV.